This T cell receptor (beta chain) was sequenced during a study of identical twins. A universal primer site was created by template switching, with the cDNA bearing unique molecular identifiers. TCRdb re-called the 5' RACE reads through MiXCR, storing one row per CDR3 protein. The sample has about 530,000 distinct CDR3 sequences; approximately 20% are singletons. In this sample, this clonotype turned up many times. Germline lookup yields CDR1 ENHRY and CDR2 SYGVKD. The V gene lost 6 bases and the J gene lost 11 bases, with 18 bases spanning the gap. The CDR3 length is 13 residues. These data are also associated with another study on yellow fever vaccine responses in identical twins.

This clonotype originated in a woman aged 18-29 years in good health. Sequenced: CD4+ T cells sorted from blood. V usage is TRBV10-3 and J usage is TRBJ2-3; TRBD1 might be the D (6 bases). The CDR3 sequence is CAISLAGAYEQYF. For the CDR3, the DNA is TGTGCCATCAGCCTAGCAGGGGCGTATGAGCAGTATTTT.